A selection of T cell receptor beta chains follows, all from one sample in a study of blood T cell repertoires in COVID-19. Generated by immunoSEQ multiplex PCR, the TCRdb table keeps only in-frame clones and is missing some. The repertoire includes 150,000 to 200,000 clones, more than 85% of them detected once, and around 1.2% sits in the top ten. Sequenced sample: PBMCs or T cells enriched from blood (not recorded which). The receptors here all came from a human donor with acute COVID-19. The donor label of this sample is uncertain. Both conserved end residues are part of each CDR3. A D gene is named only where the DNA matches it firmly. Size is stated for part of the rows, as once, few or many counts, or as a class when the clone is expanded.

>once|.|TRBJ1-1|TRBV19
TGTGCCAGTAAGGGGGCTGAAGCTTTCTTT
CASKGAEAFF
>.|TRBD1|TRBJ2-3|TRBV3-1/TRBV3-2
TGTGCCAGCAGCCCGGGACAGGGATCAGATACGCAGTATTTT
CASSPGQGSDTQYF
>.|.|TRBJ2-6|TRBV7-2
TGTGCCAGCAGCTCTAGTCCCGTTTCTGGGGCCAACGTCCTGACTTTC
CASSSSPVSGANVLTF
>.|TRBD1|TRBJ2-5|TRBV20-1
TGCAGTGCTAGTCACAGGGGGCCTCCATGGACCCAGTACTTC
CSASHRGPPWTQYF
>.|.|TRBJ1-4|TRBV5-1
TGCGCCAGCAGCTTGGCCCAGGGTGATGAAAAACTGTTTTTT
CASSLAQGDEKLFF
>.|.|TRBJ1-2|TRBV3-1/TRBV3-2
TGTGCCAGCAGCCAAGATCTTGGGGGGAACTATGGCTACACCTTC
CASSQDLGGNYGYTF
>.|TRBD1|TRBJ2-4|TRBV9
TGTGCCAGCAGCGTTGGACAGGGGGCCCTTCAGTACTTC
CASSVGQGALQYF
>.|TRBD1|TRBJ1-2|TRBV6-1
TGTGCCAGCAGTAAACAGGGGGTGGATGGCTACACCTTC
CASSKQGVDGYTF
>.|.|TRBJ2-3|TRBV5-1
TGCGCCAGCAGCAAATCTCGTACAGATACGCAGTATTTT
CASSKSRTDTQYF
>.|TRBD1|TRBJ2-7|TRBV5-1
TGCGCCAGCAGCTTGGAAGGGGGCACACCCTACGAGCAGTACTTC
CASSLEGGTPYEQYF
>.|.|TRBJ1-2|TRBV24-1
TGTGCCACCAGTGATTCAACAGGTTTGCCCTTCTATGGCTACACCTTC
CATSDSTGLPFYGYTF
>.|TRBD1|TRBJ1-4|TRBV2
TGTGCCAGCAGTCGGACAGGAGGGGTTAATGAAAAACTGTTTTTT
CASSRTGGVNEKLFF
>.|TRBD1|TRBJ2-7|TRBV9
TGTGCCAGCAGCGCAGGGGGCAGATTCTACGAGCAGTACTTC
CASSAGGRFYEQYF
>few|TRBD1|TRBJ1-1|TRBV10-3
TGTGCCATCAGTCCAGGGACAGGGGGCCGAGCTAACACTGAAGCTTTCTTT
CAISPGTGGRANTEAFF
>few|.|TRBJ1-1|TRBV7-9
TGTGCCAGCAGCTTATTAAGCGGGGGAGCTGAAGCTTTCTTT
CASSLLSGGAEAFF
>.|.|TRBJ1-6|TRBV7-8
TGTGCCAGCAGGGCAGGGGTATCCTATAATTCACCCCTCCACTTT
CASRAGVSYNSPLHF
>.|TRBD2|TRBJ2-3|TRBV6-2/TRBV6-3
TGTGCCAGCAGTTATGGACCCCCGGGACTAGCGGGGGAGGCAGATACGCAGTATTTT
CASSYGPPGLAGEADTQYF
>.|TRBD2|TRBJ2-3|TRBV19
TGTGCCAGTGGGATTAGCGGGGGGGGCGCAGATACGCAGTATTTT
CASGISGGGADTQYF
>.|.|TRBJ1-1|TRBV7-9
TGTGCCAGCAGCCGGCGGGACCTGAACACTGAAGCTTTCTTT
CASSRRDLNTEAFF
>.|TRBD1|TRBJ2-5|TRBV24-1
TGTGCCACCAGTGATCCACGGGACAGACAAGAGACCCAGTACTTC
CATSDPRDRQETQYF
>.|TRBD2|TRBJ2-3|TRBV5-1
TGCGCCAGCAGCTCGAGGACTAGCGGTCGCACAGATACGCAGTATTTT
CASSSRTSGRTDTQYF
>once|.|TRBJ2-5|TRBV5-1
TGCGCCAGCAGTCCTGGAGAAGAGACCCAGTACTTC
CASSPGEETQYF
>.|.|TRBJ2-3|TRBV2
TGTGCCAGCAGTGGAGGGCCCGCAGATACGCAGTATTTT
CASSGGPADTQYF
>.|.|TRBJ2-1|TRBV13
TGTGCCAGCAGCTTAGCCCGCAATGAGCAGTTCTTC
CASSLARNEQFF
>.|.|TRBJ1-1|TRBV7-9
TGTGCCAGCAGCCCTTCCCCGGGGGACACTGAAGCTTTCTTT
CASSPSPGDTEAFF
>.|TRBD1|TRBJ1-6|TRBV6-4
TGTGCCAGCAGCCCCGGGACAGGGGGAGCCGAACCCCTCCACTTT
CASSPGTGGAEPLHF
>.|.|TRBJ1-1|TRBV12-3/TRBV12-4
TGTGCCAGCAGTGCCACAGAGGAAGCTTTCTTT
CASSATEEAFF
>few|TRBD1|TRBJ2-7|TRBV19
TGTGCCAGTAGTGTGACAGGGAGCTCCTACGAGCAGTACTTC
CASSVTGSSYEQYF
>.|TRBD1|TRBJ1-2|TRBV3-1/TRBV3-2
TGTGCCAGCAGCCAAGGGGTCGAACAGGGACAGAATGGCTACACCTTC
CASSQGVEQGQNGYTF
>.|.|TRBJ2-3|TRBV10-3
TGTGCCATCAGTGAGTCCCACACAGATACGCAGTATTTT
CAISESHTDTQYF
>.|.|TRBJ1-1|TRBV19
TGTGCCAGTAGTGCCCACAGGGACACTGAAGCTTTCTTT
CASSAHRDTEAFF
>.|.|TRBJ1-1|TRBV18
TGTGCCAGCTCACCACCCGGCCGGGGGGTTGAAGCTTTCTTT
CASSPPGRGVEAFF
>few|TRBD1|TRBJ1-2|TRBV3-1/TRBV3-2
TGTGCCAGCAGCCCGACGGGCAGGGGGCGAGGCTACACCTTC
CASSPTGRGRGYTF
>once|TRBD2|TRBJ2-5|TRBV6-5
TGTGCCAGCAGTTACTCGGGACTAGCGGGGCAAGAGACCCAGTACTTC
CASSYSGLAGQETQYF
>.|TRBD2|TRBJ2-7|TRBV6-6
TGTGCCAGCAGTTACTCGAGTACTAGCGGGGTAGGTGAGCAGTACTTC
CASSYSSTSGVGEQYF
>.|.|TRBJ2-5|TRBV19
TGTGCCAGTAGGGGTAGGGGGACCCAGTACTTC
CASRGRGTQYF
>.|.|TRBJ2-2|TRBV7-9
TGTGCCAGCAGCCGTGGGGCACCGAACACCGGGGAGCTGTTTTTT
CASSRGAPNTGELFF
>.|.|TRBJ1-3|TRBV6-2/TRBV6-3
TGTGCCAGCAGCTCGGAGAGCTCTGGAAACACCATATATTTT
CASSSESSGNTIYF
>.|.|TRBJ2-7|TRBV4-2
TGTGCCAGCAGCCAAGAAATCTCCCTATCCTACGAGCAGTACTTC
CASSQEISLSYEQYF
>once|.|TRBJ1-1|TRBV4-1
TGCGCCAGCAGCCAATCGGGATGGAGGACTGAAGCTTTCTTT
CASSQSGWRTEAFF
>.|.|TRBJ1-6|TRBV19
TGTGCCAGTAGGATGGACAGATGGTCACCCCTCCACTTT
CASRMDRWSPLHF
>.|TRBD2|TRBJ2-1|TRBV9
TGTGCCAGCAGCGTAGGGACTAGCGGGGCCAATGAGCAGTTCTTC
CASSVGTSGANEQFF
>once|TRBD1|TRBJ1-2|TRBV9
TGTGCCAGCAGCGTAGTCAGCCACCTTGGGACAGGCTATGGCTACACCTTC
CASSVVSHLGTGYGYTF
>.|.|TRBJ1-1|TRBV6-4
TGTGCCAGCAGTGAATCGGAGGGTAACACTGAAGCTTTCTTT
CASSESEGNTEAFF
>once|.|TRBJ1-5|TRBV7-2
TGTGCCAGCAGCTTAGGCGCTCAGCCCCAGCATTTT
CASSLGAQPQHF
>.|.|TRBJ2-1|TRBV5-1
TGCGCCAGCGGAAATCAAATACTAAAATCCGAGCCTGAGCAGTTCTTC
CASGNQILKSEPEQFF
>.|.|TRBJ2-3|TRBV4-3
TGCGCCAGCAGCCAAGTGGGGACTCTAGGGGATACGCAGTATTTT
CASSQVGTLGDTQYF
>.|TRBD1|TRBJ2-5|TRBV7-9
TGTGCCAGCAGCCCATGGGACAGAGAGACCCAGTACTTC
CASSPWDRETQYF
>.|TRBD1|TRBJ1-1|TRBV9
TGTGCCAGCAGCGCCCGGGACAGAGAATCTGAAGCTTTCTTT
CASSARDRESEAFF